The T cell receptor (beta chain) under discussion was sequenced for a study of Graves' ophthalmopathy and Graves' hyperthyroidism. The germline V gene encodes CDR1 SGHTA and CDR2 FQGNSA. The CDR3 totals 16 residues. V was trimmed by 1 base and J by 3 bases, leaving 15 bases between them. This clonotype has a count of ten or more. Beta-chain TCR CDR3 regions were amplified from RNA transcripts. HTBI primers served in a first-round RT-PCR, which a second-round multiplex PCR followed. TCRdb independently ran MiXCR on the multiplex PCR reads; one entry per CDR3 protein. Here the sample spans 1 million to 1.3 million distinct CDR3 sequences, less than 45% being singletons.

Sequencing input: peripheral blood or thyroid tissue (not recorded which). The TCR originated in an adult man with Graves' hyperthyroidism. The chain combines TRBV7-2 with TRBJ1-1; D is uncertain. CDR3 sequence (DNA): TGTGCCAGCAGCTTAGGGCGAATGTGGAGGGACACTGAAGCTTTCTTT. Amino acids: CASSLGRMWRDTEAFF.